This T cell receptor beta chain was sequenced in a study of T and B cells in COVID-19 patients. Overall study: COVID-19 patients gave peripheral blood either during active infection or after recovery. The recovered patients had mostly mild to moderate COVID-19 with outpatient management. Study findings and constraints: Patients with COVID-19 reportedly showed strongly skewed T cell receptor beta variable and joining gene usage.

Germline V gene data show CDR1 as GTSNPN and CDR2 as SVGIG (reference sequence). This CDR3 comprises 17 residues. Trimming shortened V by 0 bases and J by 0 bases, and 15 bases separated the two germline ends. This clonotype was counted a few times. Antigen unknown. From blood, about 220-500 ng of genomic DNA served as TRB template. Multiplex PCR with BIOMED2 TRB-A/B primer pools amplified TRB rearrangements. TCRdb passed the multiplex PCR reads through MiXCR, listing each CDR3 protein once. This table has about 22,000 distinct CDR3 sequences, 25% to 35% appearing once. The source is a human donor who had recovered from COVID-19. The sample taken for sequencing was blood. The V gene is TRBV30, the J gene TRBJ2-4, with D perhaps TRBD1 (6 bases). The CDR3 loop is CAWSVRDIFIAKNIQYF. The CDR3 nucleotides read TGTGCCTGGAGTGTACGGGACATATTCATAGCCAAAAACATTCAGTACTTC.